The 17 T cell receptor beta chains in this list originate from one sample, sequenced in a study of cytomegalovirus exposure and HLA in healthy donors. In the PCR, 60 Vbeta and 13 Jbeta primers were used. Only in-frame clones appear in the TCRdb table, and some are missing; sequencing was by immunoSEQ multiplex PCR. The sample yields some 160,000 clones, less than 90% seen once. Sequenced material: PBMCs. The receptors were gathered from a man aged 18 to 29 in good health and CMV-seronegative.

This sequence joins TRBV2 and TRBJ1-5, with D unresolved. Trimming stripped 6 bases from V and 3 bases from J, with 24 bases between. This CDR3 region has 18 residues. In germline, CDR1 is SNHLY, CDR2 FYNNEI. The CDR3 DNA is TGTGCCAGCAGACCCAGCGGGCGTAGATCAATTTTCAATCAGCCCCAGCATTTT. Translated: CASRPSGRRSIFNQPQHF.

V usage is TRBV28 and J usage is TRBJ1-1; the match to TRBD1 covers 7 bases. The CDR3 has 12 amino acids. In germline, CDR1 is MDHEN, CDR2 SYDVKM. J was trimmed by 8 bases and V by 4 bases; bases with no gene match: 4. This chain's CDR3 is CASSSLDREAFF. DNA of the CDR3: TGTGCCAGCAGTTCCCTGGACAGGGAAGCTTTCTTT.

This clone was recorded only once. The rearrangement joins TRBV5-4 to TRBJ2-3; 8 bases align to TRBD1. The V gene end was trimmed by 5 bases and the J gene end by 0 bases; junction bases not matched to a gene: 5. CDR1 and CDR2 (germline): SGHNT, YYREEE (reference sequence). The CDR3 is 15 residues long. DNA of the CDR3: TGTGCCAGCAGGCGGGACAGGCCAAGCACAGATACGCAGTATTTT. Protein product: CASRRDRPSTDTQYF. Looking up the rest from reference TRBV5-4 and TRBJ2-3 gives the full variable domain: ETGVTQSPTHLIKTRGQQVTLRCSSQSGHNTVSWYQQALGQGPQFIFQYYREEENGRGNFPPRFSGLQFPNYSSELNVNALELDDSALYLCASRRDRPSTDTQYFGPGTRLTVL.

The chain recombines TRBV5-1 with TRBJ2-5, with TRBD2 matching 7 bases. This CDR3 has 14 residues. The germline V gene encodes CDR1 SGHRS and CDR2 YFSETQ. With V trimmed by 0 bases and J by 6 bases, 5 bases remained unmatched. CDR3 in amino acids: CASSLDPGRQTQYF. CDR3 in DNA: TGCGCCAGCAGCTTGGACCCCGGGAGGCAGACCCAGTACTTC.

This clone was found a few times. V and J are TRBV5-1 and TRBJ2-1, with 7 nucleotides matching TRBD1. Trimming removed 1 base from V and 6 bases from J; junction bases left unmatched: 7. The CDR3 covers 15 residues. Germline-derived CDR1 and CDR2 are SGHRS and YFSETQ. DNA of the CDR3: TGCGCCAGCAGCTTGAGGGACAGTCCCTTCAATGAGCAGTTCTTC. Protein: CASSLRDSPFNEQFF.

This clone was recorded only once. J is TRBJ2-1 and V is TRBV5-4; 7 nucleotides align to TRBD2. V was clipped by 0 bases and J by 9 bases; unmatched bases: 3. Germline V gene data show CDR1 as SGHNT and CDR2 as YYREEE (reference sequence). The CDR3 runs 13 residues. CDR3 in DNA: TGTGCCAGCAGCTTGGAGGGACTACCTGAGCAGTTCTTC. It yields the protein CASSLEGLPEQFF.

The V call is TRBV5-1, the J call TRBJ2-3; TRBD2 matches 13 bases. Unmatched junction bases numbered 13, after V lost 4 bases and J lost 8 bases. CDR1 and CDR2 from the germline V gene are SGHRS and YFSETQ. The CDR3 runs 17 residues. CDR3 amino acids: CASSGLLAGGPSATQYF. The CDR3 nucleotides read TGCGCCAGCAGCGGCCTACTAGCGGGAGGGCCCAGCGCTACGCAGTATTTT.

The chain has TRBV7-6 and TRBJ2-3; tentative D call: TRBD1 (5 bases). CDR1 SGHVS and CDR2 FNYEAQ come from the germline V gene. The CDR3 spans 17 residues. Trimming removed 1 base at V and 0 bases at J, with 14 bases between. The CDR3 DNA follows: TGTGCCAGCAGCTTAGATCTTGCCAGGGTCAGCACAGATACGCAGTATTTT. It encodes CASSLDLARVSTDTQYF.

This chain joins TRBV19 and TRBJ2-1; a weak D match, TRBD2 (6 bases). The V end was cut by 3 bases, the J end by 3 bases, with 12 bases between. CDR3 length equals 15 residues. In germline, CDR1 is LNHDA, CDR2 SQIVND (reference sequence). The CDR3 reads CASSISGARYNEQFF. Here the CDR3 DNA reads TGTGCCAGTAGTATTAGCGGAGCCCGCTACAATGAGCAGTTCTTC.

The V call is TRBV13, the J call TRBJ2-7; TRBD2 agrees at 8 bases. The length of the CDR3 is 14 residues. Germline V gene sequence: CDR1 PRHDT, CDR2 FYEKMQ (reference sequence). With 6 bases clipped from V and 1 base from J, the junction kept 5 bases outside the gene matches. CDR3: CASRGTGGSYEQYF. CDR3 DNA sequence: TGTGCCAGCAGGGGGACGGGGGGGTCCTACGAGCAGTACTTC.

This clone was detected only once. Other nucleotide sequences from this sample produce the same CDR3. This sequence joins TRBV9 and TRBJ2-3; D unresolved. There are 13 residues in the CDR3. Trimming removed 4 bases at V and 1 base at J, with 7 bases between. Per germline, CDR1 SGDLS and CDR2 YYNGEE. CDR3 coding DNA: TGTGCCAGCAGCCCCCAGGGCACAGATACGCAGTATTTT. Translation gives CASSPQGTDTQYF.

The chain employs TRBV9 and TRBJ2-1, with 11 bases matching TRBD2. The J segment lost 9 bases and the V segment lost 0 bases, leaving 8 bases of the junction unmatched. CDR3 length: 16 residues. Germline CDR1 is SGDLS and CDR2 is YYNGEE. The CDR3 DNA reads as TGTGCCAGCAGCGTAGGGCTAGCGGGGGGCGGGGGTGAGCAGTTCTTC. The encoded protein is CASSVGLAGGGGEQFF.

This clone has just a few counts. The chain joins TRBV6-1 to TRBJ1-4; 7 bases map to TRBD1. The V and J ends lost 11 bases and 4 bases, in that order; junction bases with no gene match: 4. This CDR3 is 12 amino acids long. Germline values: CDR1 MNHNS, CDR2 SASEGT. As DNA, the CDR3 is TGTGCCCTGGGACAGCTTAATGAAAAACTGTTTTTT. Protein sequence: CALGQLNEKLFF.

This sequence joins TRBV7-9 and TRBJ2-4; D is possibly TRBD1 (5 bases). Trimming shortened V by 5 bases and J by 0 bases, and 8 bases separated the two germline ends. This CDR3 is built from 14 residues. Germline lookup yields CDR1 SEHNR and CDR2 FQNEAQ (reference sequence). The DNA for the CDR3 is TGTGCCAGCAGCCAAGGGGTAGCCAAAAACATTCAGTACTTC. Translating it yields CASSQGVAKNIQYF.

This chain joins TRBV4-1 and TRBJ2-7; D ambiguous. This CDR3 has 14 residues. Germline assignment: CDR1 MGHRA and CDR2 YSYEKL. V lost 0 bases, J lost 9 bases, and 15 bases lay in between. CDR3 in amino acids: CASSQEGLNSGQYF. CDR3 DNA: TGCGCCAGCAGCCAAGAGGGCTTGAATTCCGGGCAGTACTTC.

The rearrangement joins TRBV7-9 to TRBJ1-6; 9 bases line up with TRBD1. Germline V gives CDR1 SEHNR, CDR2 FQNEAQ (reference sequence). V lost 11 bases, J lost 8 bases, and 4 bases stayed unmatched. CDR3 length: 12 residues. The CDR3 loop reads CAARQGDSPLHF. The CDR3, as DNA: TGTGCCGCCCGACAGGGGGATTCACCCCTCCACTTT.

The table lists this clone with a count of one. The chain couples TRBV9 to TRBJ1-6; possible D gene TRBD1, 5 bases. Germline values: CDR1 SGDLS, CDR2 YYNGEE. There are 13 residues in the CDR3. Trimming cost V 0 bases and J 12 bases, with 10 bases left between them. CDR3 nucleotide sequence: TGTGCCAGCAGCGTAGGGGGACTTCGACCCCTCCACTTT. As protein: CASSVGGLRPLHF.